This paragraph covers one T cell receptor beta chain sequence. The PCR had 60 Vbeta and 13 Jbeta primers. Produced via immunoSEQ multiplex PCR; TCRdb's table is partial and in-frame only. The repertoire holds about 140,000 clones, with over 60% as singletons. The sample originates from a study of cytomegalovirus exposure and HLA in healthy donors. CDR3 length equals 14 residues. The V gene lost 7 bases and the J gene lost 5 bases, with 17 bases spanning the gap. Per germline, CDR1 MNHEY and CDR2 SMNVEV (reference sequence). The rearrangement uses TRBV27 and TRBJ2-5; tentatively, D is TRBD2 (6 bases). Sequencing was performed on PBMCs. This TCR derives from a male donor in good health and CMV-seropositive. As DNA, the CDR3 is TGTGCCAGCAAGCGAATGACGGAGGGGGAGACCCAGTACTTC. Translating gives CASKRMTEGETQYF.